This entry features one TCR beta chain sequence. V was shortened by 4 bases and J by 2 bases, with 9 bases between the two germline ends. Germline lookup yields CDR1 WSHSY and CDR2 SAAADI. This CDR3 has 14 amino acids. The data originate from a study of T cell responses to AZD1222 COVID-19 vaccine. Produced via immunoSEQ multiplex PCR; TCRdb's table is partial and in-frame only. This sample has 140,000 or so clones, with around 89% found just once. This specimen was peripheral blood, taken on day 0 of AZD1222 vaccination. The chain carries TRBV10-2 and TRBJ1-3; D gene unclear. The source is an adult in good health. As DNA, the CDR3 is TGCGCCAGCAGTGTGCAGAGTACTGGAAACACCATATATTTT. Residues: CASSVQSTGNTIYF.